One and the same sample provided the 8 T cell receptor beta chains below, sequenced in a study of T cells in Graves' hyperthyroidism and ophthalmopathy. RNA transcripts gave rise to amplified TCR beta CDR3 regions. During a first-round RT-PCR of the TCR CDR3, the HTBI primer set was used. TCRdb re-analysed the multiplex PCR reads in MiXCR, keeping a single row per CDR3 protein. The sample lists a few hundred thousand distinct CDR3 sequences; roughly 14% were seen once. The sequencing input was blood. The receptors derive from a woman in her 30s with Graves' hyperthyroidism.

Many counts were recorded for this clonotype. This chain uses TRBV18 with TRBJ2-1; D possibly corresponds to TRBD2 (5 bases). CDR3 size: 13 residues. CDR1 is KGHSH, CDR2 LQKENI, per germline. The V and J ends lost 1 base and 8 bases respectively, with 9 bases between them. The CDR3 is CASSPQGSDEQFF. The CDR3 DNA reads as TGTGCCAGCTCACCACAGGGTAGCGATGAGCAGTTCTTC.

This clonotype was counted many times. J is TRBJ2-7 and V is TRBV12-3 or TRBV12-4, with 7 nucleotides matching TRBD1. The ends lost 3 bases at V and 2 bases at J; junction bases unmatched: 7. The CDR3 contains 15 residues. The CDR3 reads CASSLGGTDTYEQYF. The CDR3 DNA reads TGTGCCAGCAGTTTGGGTGGGACAGATACCTACGAGCAGTACTTC.

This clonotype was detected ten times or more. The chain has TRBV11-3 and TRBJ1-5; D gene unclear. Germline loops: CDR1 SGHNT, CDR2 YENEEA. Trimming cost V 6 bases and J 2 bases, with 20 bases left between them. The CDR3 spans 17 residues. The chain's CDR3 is CASRKRSVCRRNQPQHF. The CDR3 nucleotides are TGTGCCAGCAGAAAGAGGTCCGTGTGTCGCCGCAATCAGCCCCAGCATTTT.

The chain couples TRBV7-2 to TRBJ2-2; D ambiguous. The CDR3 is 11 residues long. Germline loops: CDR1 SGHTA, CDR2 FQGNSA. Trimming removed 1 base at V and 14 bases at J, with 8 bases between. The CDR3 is CASSLVVPLFF. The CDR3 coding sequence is TGTGCCAGCAGCTTAGTAGTTCCCCTGTTTTTT.

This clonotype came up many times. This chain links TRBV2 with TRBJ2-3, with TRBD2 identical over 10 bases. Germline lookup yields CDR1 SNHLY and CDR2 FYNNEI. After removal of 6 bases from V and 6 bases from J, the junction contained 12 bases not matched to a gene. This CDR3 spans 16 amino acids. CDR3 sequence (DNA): TGTGCCAGCAGGGAACTAGCGGGAACTCGCTTTGATACGCAGTATTTT. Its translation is CASRELAGTRFDTQYF.

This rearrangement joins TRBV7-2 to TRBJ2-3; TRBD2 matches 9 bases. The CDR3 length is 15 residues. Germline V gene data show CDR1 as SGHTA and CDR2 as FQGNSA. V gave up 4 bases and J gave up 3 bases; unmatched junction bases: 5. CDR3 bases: TGTGCCAGCAGCTACAAAGCGGGAGGAACAGATACGCAGTATTTT. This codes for CASSYKAGGTDTQYF.

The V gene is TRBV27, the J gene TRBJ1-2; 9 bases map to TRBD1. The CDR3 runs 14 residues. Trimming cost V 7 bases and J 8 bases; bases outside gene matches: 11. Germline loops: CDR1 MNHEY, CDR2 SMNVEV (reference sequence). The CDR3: CASTSLQGAWGYTF. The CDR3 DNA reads TGTGCCAGCACCTCCTTACAGGGGGCCTGGGGCTACACCTTC.

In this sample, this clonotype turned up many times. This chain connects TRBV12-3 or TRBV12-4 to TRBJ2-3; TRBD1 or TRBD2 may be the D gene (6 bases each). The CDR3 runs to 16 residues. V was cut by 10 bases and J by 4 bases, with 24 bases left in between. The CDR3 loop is CATATSRGRHPDTQYF. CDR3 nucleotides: TGTGCCACCGCGACTTCCCGGGGGCGCCACCCAGATACGCAGTATTTT.